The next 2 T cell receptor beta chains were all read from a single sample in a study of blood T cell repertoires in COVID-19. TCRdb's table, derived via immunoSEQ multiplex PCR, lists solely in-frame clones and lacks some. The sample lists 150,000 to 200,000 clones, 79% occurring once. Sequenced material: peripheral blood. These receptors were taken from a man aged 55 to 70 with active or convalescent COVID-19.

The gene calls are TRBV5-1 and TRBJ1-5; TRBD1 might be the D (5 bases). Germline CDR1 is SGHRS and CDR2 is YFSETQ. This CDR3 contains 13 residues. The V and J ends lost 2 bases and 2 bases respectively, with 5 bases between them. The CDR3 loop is CASSFRGNQPQHF. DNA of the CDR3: TGCGCCAGCAGCTTCAGGGGCAATCAGCCCCAGCATTTT.

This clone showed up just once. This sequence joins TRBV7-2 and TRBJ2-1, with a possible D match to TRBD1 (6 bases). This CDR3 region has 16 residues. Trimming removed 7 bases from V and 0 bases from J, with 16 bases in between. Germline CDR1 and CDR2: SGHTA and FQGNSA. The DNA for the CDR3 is TGTGCCAGCACCGAGAGGGGGACCCGCTCCTACAATGAGCAGTTCTTC. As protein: CASTERGTRSYNEQFF.